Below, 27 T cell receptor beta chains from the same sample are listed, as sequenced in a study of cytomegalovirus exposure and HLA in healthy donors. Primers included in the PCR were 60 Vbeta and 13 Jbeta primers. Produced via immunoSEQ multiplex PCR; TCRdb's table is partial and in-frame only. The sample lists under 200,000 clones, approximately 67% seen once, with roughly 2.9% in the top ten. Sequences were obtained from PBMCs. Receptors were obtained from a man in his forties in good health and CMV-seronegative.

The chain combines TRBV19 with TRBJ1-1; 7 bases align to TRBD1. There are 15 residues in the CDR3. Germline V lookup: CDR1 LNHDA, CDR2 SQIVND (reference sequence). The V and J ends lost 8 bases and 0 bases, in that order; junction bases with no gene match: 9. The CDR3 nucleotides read TGTGCCAGTGCCGGACAGGTTTTGATGAACACTGAAGCTTTCTTT. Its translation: CASAGQVLMNTEAFF.

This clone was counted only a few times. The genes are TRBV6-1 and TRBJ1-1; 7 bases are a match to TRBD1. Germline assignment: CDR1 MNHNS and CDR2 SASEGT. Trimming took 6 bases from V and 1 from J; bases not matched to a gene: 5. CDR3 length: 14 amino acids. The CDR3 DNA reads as TGTGCCAGCAGGTCACAGGGGTCGAACACTGAAGCTTTCTTT. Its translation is CASRSQGSNTEAFF.

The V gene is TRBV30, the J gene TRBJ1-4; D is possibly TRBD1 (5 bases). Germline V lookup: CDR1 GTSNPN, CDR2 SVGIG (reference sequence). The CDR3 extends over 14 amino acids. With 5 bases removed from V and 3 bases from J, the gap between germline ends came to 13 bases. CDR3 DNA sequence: TGTGCCTGGGGCAGGGAAAGGTCTAATGAAAAACTGTTTTTT. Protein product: CAWGRERSNEKLFF. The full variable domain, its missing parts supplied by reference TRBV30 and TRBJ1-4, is SQTIHQWPATLVQPVGSPLSLECTVEGTSNPNLYWYRQAAGRGLQLLFYSVGIGQISSEVPQNLSASRPQDRQFILSSKKLLLSDSGFYLCAWGRERSNEKLFFGSGTQLSVL.

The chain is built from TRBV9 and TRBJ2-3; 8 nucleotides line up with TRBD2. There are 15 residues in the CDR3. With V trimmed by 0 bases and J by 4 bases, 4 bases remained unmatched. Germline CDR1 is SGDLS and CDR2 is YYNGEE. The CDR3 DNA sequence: TGTGCCAGCAGCGTAGGCGCTAGCGGGTCAGATACGCAGTATTTT. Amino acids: CASSVGASGSDTQYF.

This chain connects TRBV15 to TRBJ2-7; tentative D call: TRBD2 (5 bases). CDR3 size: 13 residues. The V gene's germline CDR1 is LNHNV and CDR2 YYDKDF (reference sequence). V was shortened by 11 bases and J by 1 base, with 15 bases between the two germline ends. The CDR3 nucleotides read TGTGCCGCGGGCCCCGGGGATTCCTACGAGCAGTACTTC. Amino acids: CAAGPGDSYEQYF.

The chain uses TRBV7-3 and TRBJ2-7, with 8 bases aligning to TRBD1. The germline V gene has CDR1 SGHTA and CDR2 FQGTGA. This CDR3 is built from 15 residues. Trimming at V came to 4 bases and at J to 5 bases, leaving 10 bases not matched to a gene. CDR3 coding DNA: TGTGCCAGCAGCTCCCAGGGGGCGCAGGCCGACGAGCAGTACTTC. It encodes CASSSQGAQADEQYF.

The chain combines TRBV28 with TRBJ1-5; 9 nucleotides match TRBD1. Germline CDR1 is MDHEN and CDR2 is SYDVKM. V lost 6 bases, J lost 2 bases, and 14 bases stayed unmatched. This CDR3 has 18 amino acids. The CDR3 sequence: CASRQDRGGISGNQPQHF. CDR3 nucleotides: TGTGCCAGCAGACAGGACAGGGGAGGGATATCGGGCAATCAGCCCCAGCATTTT.

This CDR3 reads CASSLVGPKSETQYF. The CDR3 bases are TGTGCCAGCAGCTTAGTTGGCCCCAAGTCGGAGACCCAGTACTTC. The chain has TRBV11-2 and TRBJ2-5; D not resolved. V was shortened by 1 base and J by 5 bases, with 14 bases between the two germline ends. The CDR3 covers 15 residues. Germline values: CDR1 SGHAT, CDR2 FQNNGV. Full variable domain (missing parts from reference TRBV11-2 and TRBJ2-5): EAGVAQSPRYKIIEKRQSVAFWCNPISGHATLYWYQQILGQGPKLLIQFQNNGVVDDSQLPKDRFSAERLKGVDSTLKIQPAKLEDSAVYLCASSLVGPKSETQYFGPGTRLLVL.

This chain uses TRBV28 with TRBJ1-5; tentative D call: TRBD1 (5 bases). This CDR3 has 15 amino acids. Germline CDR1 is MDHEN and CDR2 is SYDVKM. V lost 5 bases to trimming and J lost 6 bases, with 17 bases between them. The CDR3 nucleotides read TGTGCCAGCAGTCCCCCGGGCCCGGGGGGTCAGCCCCAGCATTTT. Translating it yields CASSPPGPGGQPQHF.

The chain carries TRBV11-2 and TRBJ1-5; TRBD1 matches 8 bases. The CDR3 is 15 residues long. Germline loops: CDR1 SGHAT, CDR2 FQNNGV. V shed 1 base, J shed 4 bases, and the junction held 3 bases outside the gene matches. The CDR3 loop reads CASSLVGQGNQPQHF. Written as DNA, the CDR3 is TGTGCCAGCAGCTTAGTCGGACAGGGAAATCAGCCCCAGCATTTT.

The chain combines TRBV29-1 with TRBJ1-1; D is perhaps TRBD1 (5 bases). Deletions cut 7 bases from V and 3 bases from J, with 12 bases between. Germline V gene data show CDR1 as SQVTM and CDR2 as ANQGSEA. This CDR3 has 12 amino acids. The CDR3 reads CSGYLGDTEAFF. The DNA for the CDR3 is TGCAGCGGATACCTAGGGGACACTGAAGCTTTCTTT.

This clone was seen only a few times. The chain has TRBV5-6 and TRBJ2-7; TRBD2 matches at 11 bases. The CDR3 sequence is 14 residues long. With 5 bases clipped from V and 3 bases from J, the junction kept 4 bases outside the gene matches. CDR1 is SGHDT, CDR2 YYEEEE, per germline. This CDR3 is CASSHGTSGYEQYF. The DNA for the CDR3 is TGTGCCAGCAGTCATGGGACTAGCGGCTACGAGCAGTACTTC.

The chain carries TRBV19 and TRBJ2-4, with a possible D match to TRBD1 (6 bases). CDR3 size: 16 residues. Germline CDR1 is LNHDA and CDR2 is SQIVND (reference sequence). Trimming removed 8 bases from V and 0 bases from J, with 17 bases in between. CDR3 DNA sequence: TGTGCCAGTGGGACATTGCTTGAGGGAGCCAAAAACATTCAGTACTTC. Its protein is CASGTLLEGAKNIQYF.

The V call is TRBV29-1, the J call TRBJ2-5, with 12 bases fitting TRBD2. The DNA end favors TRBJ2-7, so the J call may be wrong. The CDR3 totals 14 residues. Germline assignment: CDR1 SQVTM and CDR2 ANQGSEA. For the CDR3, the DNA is TGCAGCGCCCGCGTGGGACTAGCGGGCTACGAGCAGTACTTC. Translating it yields CSARVGLAGYEQYF.

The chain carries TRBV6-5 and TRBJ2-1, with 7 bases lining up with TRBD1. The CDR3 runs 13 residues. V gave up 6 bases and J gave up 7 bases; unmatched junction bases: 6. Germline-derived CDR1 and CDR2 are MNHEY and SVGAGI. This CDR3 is CASRQGPSNEQFF. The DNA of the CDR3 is TGTGCCAGCAGACAGGGGCCCTCTAATGAGCAGTTCTTC.

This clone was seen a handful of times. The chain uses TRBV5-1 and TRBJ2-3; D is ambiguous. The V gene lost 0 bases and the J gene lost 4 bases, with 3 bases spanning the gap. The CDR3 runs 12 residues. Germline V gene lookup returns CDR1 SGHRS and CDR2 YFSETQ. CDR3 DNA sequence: TGCGCCAGCAGCTTGGCCTCAGATACGCAGTATTTT. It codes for CASSLASDTQYF.

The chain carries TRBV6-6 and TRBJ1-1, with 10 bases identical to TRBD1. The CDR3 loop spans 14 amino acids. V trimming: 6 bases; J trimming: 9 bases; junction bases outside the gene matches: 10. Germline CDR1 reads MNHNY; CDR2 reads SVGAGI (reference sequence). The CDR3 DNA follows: TGTGCCAGCAGCCGGACAGGGGGATTCTCTCAAGCTTTCTTT. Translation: CASSRTGGFSQAFF.

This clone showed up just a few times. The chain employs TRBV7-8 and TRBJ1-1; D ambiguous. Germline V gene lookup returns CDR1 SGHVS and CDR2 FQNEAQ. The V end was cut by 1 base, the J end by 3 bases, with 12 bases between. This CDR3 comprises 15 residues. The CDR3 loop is CASSLGFLGDTEAFF. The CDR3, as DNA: TGTGCCAGCAGCTTAGGGTTTTTGGGAGACACTGAAGCTTTCTTT.

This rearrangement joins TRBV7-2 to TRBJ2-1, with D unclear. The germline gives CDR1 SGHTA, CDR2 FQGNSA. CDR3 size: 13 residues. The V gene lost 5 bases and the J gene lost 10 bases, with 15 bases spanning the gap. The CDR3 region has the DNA TGTGCCAGCAGCGTAGTGGCCCTTGAAGAGCAGTTCTTC. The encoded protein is CASSVVALEEQFF.

The DNA for the CDR3 is TGTGCCAGCAGTGATCCCCTAGCGGGATGGGACAGCTCCTACAATGAGCAGTTCTTC. It yields the protein CASSDPLAGWDSSYNEQFF. This chain links TRBV2 with TRBJ2-1; TRBD2 aligns across 9 bases. Trimming cost V 3 bases and J 0 bases; bases outside gene matches: 12. Germline CDR1 reads SNHLY; CDR2 reads FYNNEI. The CDR3 loop spans 19 amino acids.

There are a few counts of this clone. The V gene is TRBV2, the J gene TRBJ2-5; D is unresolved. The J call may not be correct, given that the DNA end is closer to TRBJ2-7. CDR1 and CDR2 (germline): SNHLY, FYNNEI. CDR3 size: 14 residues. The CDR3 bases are TGTGCCAGCAGGGCTCTAAATGGGCCCTACGAGCAGTACTTC. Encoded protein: CASRALNGPYEQYF.

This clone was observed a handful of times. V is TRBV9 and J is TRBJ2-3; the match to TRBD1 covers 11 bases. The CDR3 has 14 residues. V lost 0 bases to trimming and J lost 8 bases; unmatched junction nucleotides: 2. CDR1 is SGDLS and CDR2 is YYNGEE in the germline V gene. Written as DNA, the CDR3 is TGTGCCAGCAGCGTAGCCGGGACAGGGGGTACGCAGTATTTT. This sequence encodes CASSVAGTGGTQYF.

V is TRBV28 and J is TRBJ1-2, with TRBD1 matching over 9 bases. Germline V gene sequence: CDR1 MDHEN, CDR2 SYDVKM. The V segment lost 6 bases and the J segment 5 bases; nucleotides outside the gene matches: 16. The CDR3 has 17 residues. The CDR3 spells CASSRTGEFFYSYGYTF. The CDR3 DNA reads TGTGCCAGCAGCCGGACAGGGGAATTCTTCTATTCGTATGGCTACACCTTC.

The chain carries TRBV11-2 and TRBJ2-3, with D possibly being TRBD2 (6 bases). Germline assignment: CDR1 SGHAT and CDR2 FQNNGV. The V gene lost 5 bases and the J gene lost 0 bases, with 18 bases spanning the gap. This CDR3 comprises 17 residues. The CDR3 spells CASSPSAGTLSTDTQYF. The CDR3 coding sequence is TGTGCCAGCAGCCCTAGTGCCGGGACTCTTAGCACAGATACGCAGTATTTT. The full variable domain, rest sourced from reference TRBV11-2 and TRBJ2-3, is EAGVAQSPRYKIIEKRQSVAFWCNPISGHATLYWYQQILGQGPKLLIQFQNNGVVDDSQLPKDRFSAERLKGVDSTLKIQPAKLEDSAVYLCASSPSAGTLSTDTQYFGPGTRLTVL.

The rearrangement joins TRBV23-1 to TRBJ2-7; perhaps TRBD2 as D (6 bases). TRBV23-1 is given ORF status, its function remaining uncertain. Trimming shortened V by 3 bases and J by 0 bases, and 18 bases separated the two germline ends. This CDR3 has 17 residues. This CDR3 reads CASSHPAPSVYSYEQYF. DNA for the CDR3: TGCGCCAGCAGTCACCCCGCTCCTAGCGTCTACTCCTACGAGCAGTACTTC.

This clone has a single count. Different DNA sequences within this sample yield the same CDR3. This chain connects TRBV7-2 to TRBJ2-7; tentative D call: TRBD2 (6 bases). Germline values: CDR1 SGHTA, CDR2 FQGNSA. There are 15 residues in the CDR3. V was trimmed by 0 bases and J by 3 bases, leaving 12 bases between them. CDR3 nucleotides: TGTGCCAGCAGCTTAGCGTTTGGGGGGAGCTACGAGCAGTACTTC. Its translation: CASSLAFGGSYEQYF. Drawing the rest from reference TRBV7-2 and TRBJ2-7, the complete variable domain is GAGVSQSPSNKVTEKGKDVELRCDPISGHTALYWYRQSLGQGLEFLIYFQGNSAPDKSGLPSDRFSAERTGGSVSTLTIQRTQQEDSAVYLCASSLAFGGSYEQYFGPGTRLTVT.

CDR3 region: CAISGGQAKADKLFF. CDR3 DNA: TGTGCCATCAGTGGGGGACAGGCCAAGGCAGACAAACTGTTTTTT. The J gene is TRBJ1-4, the V gene TRBV10-3; 8 nucleotides align to TRBD1. V lost 4 bases and J lost 11; bases outside the gene matches: 12. Germline values: CDR1 ENHRY, CDR2 SYGVKD. CDR3 length equals 15 residues.